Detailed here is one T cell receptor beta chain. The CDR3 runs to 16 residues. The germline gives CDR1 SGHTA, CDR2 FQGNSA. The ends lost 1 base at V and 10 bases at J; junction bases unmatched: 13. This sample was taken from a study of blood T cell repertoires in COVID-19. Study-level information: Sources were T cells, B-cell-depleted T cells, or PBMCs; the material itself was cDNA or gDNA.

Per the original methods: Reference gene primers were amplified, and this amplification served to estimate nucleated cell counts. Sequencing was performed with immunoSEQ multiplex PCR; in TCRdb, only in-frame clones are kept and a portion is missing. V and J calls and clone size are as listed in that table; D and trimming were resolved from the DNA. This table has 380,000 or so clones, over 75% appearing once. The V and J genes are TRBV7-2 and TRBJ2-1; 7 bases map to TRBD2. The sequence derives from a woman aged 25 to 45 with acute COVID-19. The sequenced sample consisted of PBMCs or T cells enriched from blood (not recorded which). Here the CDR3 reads CASSLEWTQGAGEQFF. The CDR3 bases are TGTGCCAGCAGCTTAGAGTGGACCCAGGGAGCGGGAGAGCAGTTCTTC. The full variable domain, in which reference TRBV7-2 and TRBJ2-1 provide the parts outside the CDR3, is GAGVSQSPSNKVTEKGKDVELRCDPISGHTALYWYRQSLGQGLEFLIYFQGNSAPDKSGLPSDRFSAERTGGSVSTLTIQRTQQEDSAVYLCASSLEWTQGAGEQFFGPGTRLTVL.